This entry lists 5 T cell receptor beta chains sequenced from one sample in a study of blood T cells in healthy people across ages. The authors ran a second PCR of roughly 7 to 11 cycles using a sample-barcoded 5' primer and a J-beta primer mix. TCRdb itself ran the 5' RACE reads through MiXCR, one entry per CDR3 protein. Of just under 750,000 distinct CDR3 sequences in the sample, around a fifth were seen once. The source material was blood. These receptors originate from a man between 65 and 80 years old in good health.

The rearrangement joins TRBV6-5 to TRBJ1-4; D not resolved. This CDR3 is 14 amino acids long. Germline CDR1 and CDR2: MNHEY and SVGAGI. With 2 bases removed from V and 7 bases from J, the gap between germline ends came to 11 bases. Here the CDR3 reads CASSYSFSSEKLFF. The CDR3 bases are TGTGCCAGCAGTTACAGCTTTTCAAGTGAAAAACTGTTTTTT.

The chain has TRBV5-1 and TRBJ1-5, with 7 bases fitting TRBD1. Germline CDR1 and CDR2: SGHRS and YFSETQ. The CDR3 contains 13 residues. The ends lost 3 bases at V and 5 bases at J; junction bases unmatched: 2. CDR3 residues: CASSYTGDQPQHF. The CDR3 DNA reads as TGCGCCAGCAGCTATACAGGGGATCAGCCCCAGCATTTT. Full variable domain (rest looked up from reference TRBV5-1 and TRBJ1-5): KAGVTQTPRYLIKTRGQQVTLSCSPISGHRSVSWYQQTPGQGLQFLFEYFSETQRNKGNFPGRFSGRQFSNSRSEMNVSTLELGDSALYLCASSYTGDQPQHFGDGTRLSIL.

The table lists this clonotype with a few counts. The chain's CDR3 is CASSWGQSYNEQFF. CDR3 in DNA: TGCGCCAGCAGCTGGGGACAGTCCTACAATGAGCAGTTCTTC. The chain recombines TRBV5-1 with TRBJ2-1; TRBD1 aligns across 7 bases. CDR1 is SGHRS and CDR2 is YFSETQ in the germline V gene. V dropped 3 bases and J dropped 1; count of bases not matched to a gene: 1. The CDR3 runs to 14 residues.

There are a few counts of this clonotype. The gene calls are TRBV28 and TRBJ2-5, with no clear D. CDR1 is MDHEN, CDR2 SYDVKM, per germline. This CDR3 is built from 15 residues. The V and J ends lost 2 bases and 4 bases respectively, with 14 bases between them. The CDR3 protein is CASSLTEHLRETQYF. The CDR3 DNA follows: TGTGCCAGCAGTTTAACTGAACATCTTCGAGAGACCCAGTACTTC.

The chain joins TRBV12-5 to TRBJ1-2; D perhaps matches TRBD1 (5 bases). The CDR3 contains 14 residues. V dropped 6 bases and J dropped 8 bases, with 19 bases sitting between them. Germline CDR1 is LGHNT and CDR2 is FRNRAP. The CDR3 DNA reads TGTGCTAGTGGCTCGGACATCGGAAGGTGGGGCTACACCTTC. This gives the protein CASGSDIGRWGYTF.